This T cell receptor (beta chain) was identified during a study of CD8 T cells in Susac syndrome. The RNA, about 0.5 to 1 ug, was put through reverse transcription using random hexamers. By means of immunoSEQ multiplex PCR, TCR beta CDR3 spanning 54 Vbeta and 13 Jbeta underwent amplification. TCRdb reprocessed the immunoSEQ multiplex PCR reads via MiXCR and lists one record per CDR3 protein. This table holds about 200,000 distinct CDR3 sequences, 91% found once. Germline CDR1 MNHNS, CDR2 SASEGT. Trimming cost V 3 bases and J 2 bases, with 11 bases left between them. The CDR3 consists of 15 residues. This clonotype was detected only once.

The chain joins TRBV6-1 to TRBJ2-1, with unresolved D. This receptor was identified in a human donor with Susac syndrome. Specimen: CD4+ T cells from PBMCs. The CDR3 bases are TGTGCCAGCAGTGACACTACACTACCCTACAATGAGCAGTTCTTC. Translation gives CASSDTTLPYNEQFF.